This TCR beta chain came from a study of T cells after yellow fever vaccination. TCRdb re-derived calls from the 5' RACE reads in MiXCR, one entry per CDR3 protein. This table holds about 240,000 distinct CDR3 sequences, roughly 3.7% found once. V lost 5 bases, J lost 7 bases, and 6 bases stayed unmatched. Germline CDR1 and CDR2: SNHLY and FYNNEI. The CDR3 covers 14 residues. This clonotype was observed many times. The sequences come from PBMCs, collected 15 days after the yellow fever booster vaccination. This clonotype was sampled from a man between 18 and 29 years old who received the YFV17D yellow fever vaccine. The genes are TRBV2 and TRBJ2-2; 8 bases agree with TRBD1. CDR3 in amino acids: CASSITGGSGELFF. CDR3 nucleotide sequence: TGTGCCAGCAGTATCACAGGGGGGAGCGGGGAGCTGTTTTTT.